The entry below gives a single T cell receptor beta chain sequence along with its context. Some clones are missing from TCRdb's copy, which holds only in-frame ones; the method was immunoSEQ multiplex PCR. This sample has some 150,000 clones, with roughly 80% found just once. These data come from a study of blood T cell repertoires in COVID-19. About the study: T cells, B-cell-depleted T cells, or PBMCs provided the cDNA or gDNA that served as material.

The CDR3 runs 13 residues. Looked up from germline, CDR1 is KGHSH and CDR2 is LQKENI. V lost 5 bases and J lost 6, with 8 bases in between. The receptor comes from an older woman with COVID-19, enrolled during active disease. This rearrangement joins TRBV18 to TRBJ1-6, with D perhaps matching TRBD1 (5 bases). The specimen was peripheral blood. In DNA form, the CDR3 reads TGTGCCAGCTCATCTGACAGTAATTCACCCCTCCACTTT. This gives the protein CASSSDSNSPLHF.